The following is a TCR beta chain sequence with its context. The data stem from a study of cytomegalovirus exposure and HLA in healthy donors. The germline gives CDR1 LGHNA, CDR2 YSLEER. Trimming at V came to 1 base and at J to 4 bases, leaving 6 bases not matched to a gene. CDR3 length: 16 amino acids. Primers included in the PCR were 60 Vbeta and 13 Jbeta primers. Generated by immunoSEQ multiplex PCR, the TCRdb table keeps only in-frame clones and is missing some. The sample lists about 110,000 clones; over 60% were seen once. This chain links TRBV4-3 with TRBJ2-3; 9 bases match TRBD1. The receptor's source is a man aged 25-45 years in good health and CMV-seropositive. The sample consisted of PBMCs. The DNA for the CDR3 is TGCGCCAGCAGCCAAGTCAGGGGACAGGGCGCAGATACGCAGTATTTT. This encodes CASSQVRGQGADTQYF.